The sequence of this T cell receptor beta chain was determined in a study of PD-L1 blockade in urothelial cancer (dated by TCRdb to the late 2010s). In terms of the full investigation: Therapy was started at some point between 2013 and 2015 for all patients, and atezolizumab 1,200 mg was administered intravenously every 3 weeks. About 90% of the 29 patients were identified as males with urothelial cancer of bladder origin, and a prior smoking history was reported by 18 of 29 patients. An ECOG performance status of 0 or 1 was recorded for the patients, and 0 to 3 prior chemotherapy regimens had been received by the patients. Blood samples were analyzed 3 weeks after the start of treatment (second dose) and 6 weeks after the start of treatment. A median of about 140,000 T cells and some 82,000 unique TCRs was obtained from blood samples, and a median clonality of approximately 0.08 was observed. The study was an exploratory multi-omic analysis of somatic, immune and clinical correlates of response to PD-L1 blockade with atezolizumab in urothelial cancer. TCR sequencing covered pretreatment tumor samples and matched, serially collected peripheral blood taken before and after atezolizumab treatment. Durable clinical benefit was defined as progression-free survival longer than 6 months, and TCR features were also tested against progression-free and overall survival. Whole exome sequencing and RNA sequencing of pretreatment tumors were performed alongside TCR sequencing in the same patients. Durable clinical benefit was achieved by nine patients and was not achieved by 20 patients. Under 30 patients had pretreatment blood TCR-seq, approximately 24 had at least one posttreatment blood collection, and approximately 24 had tumor TCR-seq. General study outcomes and caveats: Because of the small sample size (n ≈ 30) and the many exploratory analyses performed, the results are intended to be regarded as hypothesis-generating. Improved progression-free and overall survival was associated with having pretreatment peripheral blood TCR clonality below the median. Patients with durable benefit showed greater expansion of tumor-associated TCR clones in peripheral blood 3 weeks after starting treatment (n of about 22, p = 0.022).

A cohort of approximately 31 patients with locally advanced or metastatic urothelial carcinoma, treated at Memorial Sloan Kettering on a trial protocol, was included. Peripheral blood mononuclear cells were collected pretreatment and during treatment, with between 1 and 8 total time points per patient. The Qiagen DNeasy Blood extraction kit was used to purify genomic DNA from total PBMCs and tumor samples. PBMCs were collected pretreatment and during treatment and were isolated and stored as previously described. Synthetic TCR analog templates were spiked into each PCR so that absolute template abundance could be estimated from read counts. Using the immunoSEQ assay, TCRbeta CDR3 regions were amplified from genomic DNA with bias-controlled V and J gene primers. Rearranged TCRbeta segments were sequenced at approximately 20X coverage. Per the source publication's procedure: Clustering was used to correct sequencing errors, and CDR3s were annotated against IMGT to assign V, D and J genes. Downstream analyses used only productive TCRbeta rearrangements and left out out-of-frame or stop-codon sequences. To compute clonality, Shannon entropy was normalized by the log of the number of unique productive sequences and then subtracted from one. Fisher's exact test with Benjamini-Hochberg correction, using a cutoff of adjusted p below 0.01, was how clones that differed between time points or between blood and tumor were identified. TCRdb holds this immuneACCESS table with in-frame rearrangements only. Some clones are missing; in checked studies, unresolved V genes explain under half, and the rest has no known cause. D and trimming were read from the DNA, whereas the V and J calls and clone size are those reported in that table. The sample has approximately 110,000 clones on record, 70% to 90% of them singletons. The ten biggest clones cover roughly 2.2% of the sample.

As for this clone: Its antigen remains unidentified. The record has no base qualities; no much larger clone is one base away.

The sequence came from a man between 50 and 59 years old with urothelial cancer. Specimen: PBMCs, collected around atezolizumab (anti-PD-L1) treatment.

The bases are TGTGCCACTGTAAGGGACAGGGGGTACGAGCAGTACTTC. This codes for CATVRDRGYEQYF. The rearranged segments are TRBV2 and TRBJ2-7, and 11 junction bases match TRBD1. V trim: 10 bases; J trim: 4 bases; unmatched bases: 6. In the germline V gene, CDR1 corresponds to SNHLY and CDR2 to FYNNEI. The CDR3 contains 13 residues, cysteine and phenylalanine counted. Solely the CDR3 DNA is kept, with 39 bases framed from the first base.